Described below is a single T cell receptor (beta chain) sequence and its context. Its antigen remains unidentified. This entry belongs to a study of cytomegalovirus exposure and HLA in healthy donors. Study-wide background: Most donors, roughly 77% of a few hundred genotyped, fell in the Caucasian-associated ancestry cluster.

Trimming took 5 bases from V and 2 from J; bases not matched to a gene: 6. This CDR3 has 15 residues. Germline V CDR1 and CDR2: KGHSH, LQKENI. Primers for the PCR totalled 60 Vbeta and 13 Jbeta. Generated by immunoSEQ multiplex PCR, the TCRdb table keeps only in-frame clones and is missing some. The table shows 63,000 or so clones, with 73% occurring only once. Study findings and constraints: Prediction of most subjects' HLA-A and HLA-B alleles by TCR beta sequences was reportedly accurate.

V usage is TRBV18 and J usage is TRBJ1-5; 7 bases map to TRBD1. Sequenced: PBMCs. The TCR sequence derives from a man between 50 and 59 years old in good health and CMV-seronegative. CDR3 loop: CASSSATGGNQPQHF. The DNA of the CDR3 is TGTGCCAGCTCATCGGCCACAGGGGGCAATCAGCCCCAGCATTTT. Combining the CDR3 with reference TRBV18 and TRBJ1-5 gives the whole variable domain NAGVMQNPRHLVRRRGQEARLRCSPMKGHSHVYWYRQLPEEGLKFMVYLQKENIIDESGMPKERFSAEFPKEGPSILRIQQVVRGDSAAYFCASSSATGGNQPQHFGDGTRLSIL.